This is a list of T cell receptor beta chains from one sample in a study of identical twins. Using its own MiXCR run on the 5' RACE reads, TCRdb lists one record per CDR3 protein. The sample lists 550,000 to 800,000 distinct CDR3 sequences, roughly 7.1% occurring once. The same data also went into a second study, on yellow fever vaccine responses in identical twins.

The sample consisted of PBMCs. The origin of the receptors is a woman younger than 35 in good health. Each CDR3 is given with its conserved first and last residue. A D gene is named only where the DNA matches it firmly. The size entry is marked missing in some rows and otherwise reads once, few, many or a size class.

clone_size j_call d_call v_call cdr3_aa cdr3_nt
many TRBJ2-7 . TRBV15 CATSRDKLTIHEQYF TGTGCCACCAGCAGAGATAAGCTTACCATCCACGAGCAGTACTTC
many TRBJ2-5 . TRBV20-1 CSAIKGETQYF TGCAGTGCCATAAAAGGCGAGACCCAGTACTTC
many TRBJ2-3 TRBD2 TRBV6-6 CATGAGSTDTQYF TGTGCCACTGGAGCGGGAAGCACAGATACGCAGTATTTT
. TRBJ1-1 . TRBV2 CASSGTESGTEAFF TGTGCCAGCAGTGGGACAGAAAGCGGCACTGAAGCTTTCTTT
. TRBJ2-7 . TRBV12-5 CASGLVGVTGSYEQYF TGTGCTAGTGGTTTGGTAGGGGTGACAGGTTCCTACGAGCAGTACTTC
many TRBJ2-7 . TRBV4-1 CASSQDNRAAYEQYF TGCGCCAGCAGCCAAGATAACAGGGCGGCCTACGAGCAGTACTTC
. TRBJ1-2 TRBD1 TRBV15 CATSRDSRRDSLYGYTF TGTGCCACCAGCAGAGATTCCCGCCGGGACAGCCTCTATGGCTACACCTTC
many TRBJ2-1 TRBD2 TRBV9 CASSVAGSGSGDEQFF TGTGCCAGCAGCGTAGCGGGTAGCGGGAGTGGGGATGAGCAGTTCTTC
. TRBJ2-1 TRBD2 TRBV27 CASSYSGRANEQFF TGTGCCAGCAGTTATAGCGGGAGGGCCAATGAGCAGTTCTTC
many TRBJ2-7 . TRBV3-1 CASGESPRNEQYF TGTGCCAGCGGGGAATCCCCACGCAACGAGCAGTACTTC
many TRBJ1-4 . TRBV12-3/TRBV12-4 CASSRPAATNEKLFF TGTGCCAGCAGCCGACCTGCAGCAACTAATGAAAAACTGTTTTTT
many TRBJ2-3 TRBD2 TRBV14 CASSLIAGASTDTQYF TGTGCCAGCAGCCTTATAGCGGGAGCTAGCACAGATACGCAGTATTTT
. TRBJ2-3 . TRBV5-1 CASTLQPGTDTQYF TGCGCCAGCACTTTACAGCCTGGCACAGATACGCAGTATTTT
many TRBJ1-1 . TRBV12-3/TRBV12-4 CASSFRGGRAFF TGTGCCAGCAGTTTTCGGGGGGGTAGGGCTTTCTTT
many TRBJ2-7 . TRBV12-3/TRBV12-4 CASSFSLLSPHYEQYF TGTGCCAGCAGTTTCTCTTTGCTTAGCCCCCATTACGAGCAGTACTTC
few TRBJ2-1 . TRBV6-1 CASMLPGGLYNEQFF TGTGCCAGCATGCTTCCGGGGGGCCTCTACAATGAGCAGTTCTTC
many TRBJ1-3 . TRBV5-1 CASSLGQNSGNTIYF TGCGCCAGCAGCTTGGGACAGAATTCTGGAAACACCATATATTTT
. TRBJ2-1 . TRBV2 CASKGSWETEQFF TGTGCCAGCAAGGGTAGCTGGGAGACTGAGCAGTTCTTC
many TRBJ2-2 . TRBV11-2 CASSPSSGYTGELFF TGTGCCAGCAGCCCCTCCTCCGGCTACACCGGGGAGCTGTTTTTT
many TRBJ2-3 TRBD1 TRBV27 CASSLRGGLGTDTQYF TGTGCCAGCAGTTTAAGAGGGGGCTTGGGCACAGATACGCAGTATTTT
. TRBJ2-1 . TRBV6-1 CASSTRMTAHNEQFF TGTGCCAGCAGTACGCGGATGACGGCTCACAATGAGCAGTTCTTC
. TRBJ1-2 . TRBV19 CASSIDGTTDTYGYTF TGTGCCAGTAGTATAGACGGGACGACCGATACCTATGGCTACACCTTC
many TRBJ1-5 . TRBV24-1 CATSDGRRDNQPQHF TGTGCCACCAGTGATGGTCGACGGGACAATCAGCCCCAGCATTTT
few TRBJ2-6 . TRBV7-9 CASSYGTGSGANVLTF TGTGCCAGCAGCTATGGAACAGGATCTGGGGCCAACGTCCTGACTTTC
many TRBJ2-1 . TRBV20-1 CSARDGTYNEQFF TGCAGTGCTAGAGACGGGACTTACAATGAGCAGTTCTTC
many TRBJ2-1 . TRBV12-3/TRBV12-4 CASSPGAGAFGPPTYNEQFF TGTGCCAGCAGTCCCGGGGCAGGGGCCTTTGGACCCCCTACTTACAATGAGCAGTTCTTC
. TRBJ2-7 . TRBV29-1 CSVSDSPTYEQYF TGCAGCGTAAGCGACAGCCCCACCTACGAGCAGTACTTC
. TRBJ1-1 TRBD1 TRBV29-1 CSAPTGGGTFF TGCAGCGCCCCTACAGGGGGGGGGACTTTCTTT
many TRBJ2-1 . TRBV7-9 CASSPGSPSNNEQFF TGTGCCAGCAGCCCCGGTTCGCCGTCGAACAATGAGCAGTTCTTC
many TRBJ1-1 . TRBV5-1 CASSETEVNTEAFF TGCGCCAGCAGCGAGACGGAGGTGAACACTGAAGCTTTCTTT
. TRBJ1-5 . TRBV5-1 CASRGWQGRNSNQPQHF TGCGCCAGCAGAGGGTGGCAGGGGCGAAATAGCAATCAGCCCCAGCATTTT
. TRBJ2-3 TRBD1 TRBV7-8 CASSSATGVYTDTQYF TGTGCCAGCAGCTCCGCGACAGGGGTATACACAGATACGCAGTATTTT
few TRBJ2-2 TRBD1 TRBV10-3 CAITPGQGSTGELFF TGTGCCATCACCCCTGGACAGGGTTCCACCGGGGAGCTGTTTTTT
many TRBJ2-1 . TRBV2 CASNPGLSSYNEQFF TGTGCCAGCAATCCGGGGCTCAGCTCCTACAATGAGCAGTTCTTC
many TRBJ2-3 TRBD2 TRBV5-1 CASSLGQKTSGSSSTDTQYF TGCGCCAGCAGCTTGGGCCAGAAGACTAGCGGGAGTTCTAGCACAGATACGCAGTATTTT
few TRBJ2-3 . TRBV7-9 CASSSAGERTDTQYF TGTGCCAGCAGCTCTGCTGGGGAGCGTACAGATACGCAGTATTTT
many TRBJ2-4 TRBD2 TRBV11-2 CASSLGGLAEAKNIQYF TGTGCCAGCAGTTTAGGGGGACTAGCGGAAGCCAAAAACATTCAGTACTTC
many TRBJ2-1 . TRBV12-3/TRBV12-4 CASSFRSYNEQFF TGTGCCAGCAGTTTTCGCAGTTACAATGAGCAGTTCTTC
many TRBJ2-3 TRBD1 TRBV5-1 CASSFGQGRDTQYF TGCGCCAGCAGCTTCGGACAGGGGCGAGATACGCAGTATTTT
few TRBJ2-5 . TRBV3-1 CASSQRTTRQETQYF TGTGCCAGCAGCCAACGGACTACCCGGCAAGAGACCCAGTACTTC
. TRBJ2-7 . TRBV5-6 CASSSRGRSSYEQYF TGTGCCAGCAGCTCTCGGGGTAGGAGCTCCTACGAGCAGTACTTC
few TRBJ2-5 . TRBV18 CASSPYRGQETQYF TGTGCCAGCTCACCATACAGAGGACAAGAGACCCAGTACTTC
many TRBJ1-6 . TRBV3-1 CASSPTGGQTNSPLHF TGTGCCAGCAGCCCCACGGGGGGTCAGACTAATTCACCCCTCCACTTT
few TRBJ2-7 TRBD2 TRBV6-1 CASSRRTSGSSYEQYF TGTGCCAGCAGCCGCCGTACTAGCGGGAGTTCCTACGAGCAGTACTTC
. TRBJ1-3 TRBD1 TRBV24-1 CATSDWTGGRNTIYF TGTGCCACCAGTGATTGGACAGGGGGAAGGAACACCATATATTTT
many TRBJ2-5 TRBD2 TRBV3-1 CASSQESTGGRETQYF TGTGCCAGCAGCCAAGAATCAACGGGGGGACGGGAGACCCAGTACTTC
few TRBJ1-6 . TRBV6-1 CASSSRDTDNSPLHF TGTGCCAGCAGTAGCCGGGACACCGATAATTCACCCCTCCACTTT
. TRBJ2-1 TRBD2 TRBV3-1 CASSESLLAGIYNEQFF TGTGCCAGCAGCGAGTCCCTACTAGCGGGCATCTACAATGAGCAGTTCTTC
few TRBJ1-2 . TRBV12-3/TRBV12-4 CASTPRYRNYGYTF TGTGCCAGCACTCCTCGGTACAGAAACTATGGCTACACCTTC
. TRBJ2-3 TRBD1 TRBV28 CASTRDRVLSWDTQYF TGTGCCAGCACCAGGGACAGGGTTTTATCTTGGGATACGCAGTATTTT
many TRBJ2-5 . TRBV7-9 CASTETLQGTQYF TGTGCCAGCACCGAGACACTCCAAGGGACCCAGTACTTC
. TRBJ2-7 TRBD2 TRBV5-1 CASSLGTRVSYEQYF TGCGCCAGCAGCTTGGGGACTAGGGTCTCCTACGAGCAGTACTTC
. TRBJ2-5 TRBD2 TRBV4-1 CASSQRVGGQETQYF TGCGCCAGCAGCCAGAGGGTGGGGGGGCAAGAGACCCAGTACTTC
many TRBJ2-3 . TRBV12-3/TRBV12-4 CASGQNLAADTQYF TGTGCCAGCGGACAGAATCTCGCAGCAGATACGCAGTATTTT
many TRBJ2-2 TRBD2 TRBV5-1 CASSQTSVITGELFF TGCGCCAGCAGCCAGACTAGCGTTATCACCGGGGAGCTGTTTTTT
. TRBJ2-5 TRBD1 TRBV3-1 CASSQDSRGGIFQETQYF TGTGCCAGCAGCCAAGATTCCCGAGGGGGCATTTTTCAAGAGACCCAGTACTTC
. TRBJ1-3 . TRBV18 CASSPNRSNGNTIYF TGTGCCAGCTCACCAAACAGAAGTAATGGAAACACCATATATTTT
few TRBJ1-1 . TRBV6-1 CASRLEGNTEAFF TGTGCCAGCAGACTTGAGGGTAACACTGAAGCTTTCTTT
. TRBJ2-7 . TRBV12-3/TRBV12-4 CASTNSGALYEQYF TGTGCCAGCACAAACAGTGGGGCGCTCTACGAGCAGTACTTC
few TRBJ2-3 . TRBV4-1 CASSQGGLERTDTQYF TGCGCCAGCAGCCAAGGGGGACTTGAGCGCACAGATACGCAGTATTTT